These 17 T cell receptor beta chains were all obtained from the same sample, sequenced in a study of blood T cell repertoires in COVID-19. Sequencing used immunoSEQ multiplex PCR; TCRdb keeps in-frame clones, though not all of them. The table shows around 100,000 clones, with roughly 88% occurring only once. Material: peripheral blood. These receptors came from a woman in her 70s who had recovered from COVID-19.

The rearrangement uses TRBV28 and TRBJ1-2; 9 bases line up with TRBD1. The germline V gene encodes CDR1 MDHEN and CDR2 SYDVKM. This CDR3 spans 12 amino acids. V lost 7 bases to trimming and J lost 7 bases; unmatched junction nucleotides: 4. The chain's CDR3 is CASITQGAGYTF. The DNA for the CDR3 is TGTGCCAGCATAACACAGGGGGCTGGCTACACCTTC.

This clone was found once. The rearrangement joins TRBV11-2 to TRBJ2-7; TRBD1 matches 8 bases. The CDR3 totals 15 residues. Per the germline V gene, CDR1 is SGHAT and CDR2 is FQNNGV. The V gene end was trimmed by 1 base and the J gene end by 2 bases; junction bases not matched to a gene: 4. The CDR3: CASSLVTGDTYEQYF. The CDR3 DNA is TGTGCCAGCAGCTTAGTGACAGGGGACACCTACGAGCAGTACTTC.

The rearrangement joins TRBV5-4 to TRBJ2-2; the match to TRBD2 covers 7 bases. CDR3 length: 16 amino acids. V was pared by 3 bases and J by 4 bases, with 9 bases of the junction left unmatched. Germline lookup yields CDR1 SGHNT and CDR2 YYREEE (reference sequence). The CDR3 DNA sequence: TGTGCCAGCAGCTCTGGACTAGACCGCGGCACCGGGGAGCTGTTTTTT. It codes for CASSSGLDRGTGELFF. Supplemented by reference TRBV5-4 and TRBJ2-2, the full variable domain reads ETGVTQSPTHLIKTRGQQVTLRCSSQSGHNTVSWYQQALGQGPQFIFQYYREEENGRGNFPPRFSGLQFPNYSSELNVNALELDDSALYLCASSSGLDRGTGELFFGEGSRLTVL.

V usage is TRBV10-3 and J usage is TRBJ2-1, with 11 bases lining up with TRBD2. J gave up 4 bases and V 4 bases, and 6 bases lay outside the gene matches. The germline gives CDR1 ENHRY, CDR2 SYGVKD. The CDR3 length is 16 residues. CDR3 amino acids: CAISGQTSGVYNEQFF. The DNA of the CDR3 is TGTGCCATCAGTGGCCAGACTAGCGGGGTGTACAATGAGCAGTTCTTC.

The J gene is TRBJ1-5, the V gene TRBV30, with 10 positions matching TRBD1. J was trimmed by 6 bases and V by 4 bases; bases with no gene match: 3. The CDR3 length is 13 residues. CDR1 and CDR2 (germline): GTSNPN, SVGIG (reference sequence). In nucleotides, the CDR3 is TGTGCCTGGACGGGACAGGGGAGTCAGCCCCAGCATTTT. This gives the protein CAWTGQGSQPQHF.

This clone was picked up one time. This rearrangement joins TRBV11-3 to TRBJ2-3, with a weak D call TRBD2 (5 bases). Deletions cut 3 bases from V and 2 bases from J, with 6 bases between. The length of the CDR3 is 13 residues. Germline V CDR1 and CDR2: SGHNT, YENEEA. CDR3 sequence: CASSFLATDTQYF. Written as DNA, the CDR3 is TGTGCCAGCAGCTTCCTAGCCACAGATACGCAGTATTTT.

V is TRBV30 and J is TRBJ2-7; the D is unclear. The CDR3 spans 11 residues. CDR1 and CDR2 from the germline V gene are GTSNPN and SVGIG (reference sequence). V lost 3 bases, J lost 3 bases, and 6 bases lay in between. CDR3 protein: CAWSLLYEQYF. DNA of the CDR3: TGTGCCTGGAGCCTCCTCTACGAGCAGTACTTC.

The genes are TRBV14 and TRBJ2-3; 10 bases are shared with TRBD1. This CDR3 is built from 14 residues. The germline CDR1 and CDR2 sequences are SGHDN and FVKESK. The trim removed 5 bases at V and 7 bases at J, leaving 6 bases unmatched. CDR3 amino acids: CASSAGTGVYTQYF. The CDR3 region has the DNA TGTGCCAGCAGCGCCGGGACAGGGGTGTATACGCAGTATTTT.

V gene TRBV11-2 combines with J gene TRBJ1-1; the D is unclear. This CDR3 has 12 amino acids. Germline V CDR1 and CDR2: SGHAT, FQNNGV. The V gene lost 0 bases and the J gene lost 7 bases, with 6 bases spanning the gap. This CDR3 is CASSLELFEAFF. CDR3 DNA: TGTGCCAGCAGCTTAGAACTTTTTGAAGCTTTCTTT.

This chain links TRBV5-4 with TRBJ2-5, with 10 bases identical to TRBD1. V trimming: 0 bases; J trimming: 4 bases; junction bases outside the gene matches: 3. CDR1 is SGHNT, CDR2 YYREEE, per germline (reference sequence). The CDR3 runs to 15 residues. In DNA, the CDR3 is TGTGCCAGCAGCTTGGGGACAGGGGGAGGAGAGACCCAGTACTTC. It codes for CASSLGTGGGETQYF.

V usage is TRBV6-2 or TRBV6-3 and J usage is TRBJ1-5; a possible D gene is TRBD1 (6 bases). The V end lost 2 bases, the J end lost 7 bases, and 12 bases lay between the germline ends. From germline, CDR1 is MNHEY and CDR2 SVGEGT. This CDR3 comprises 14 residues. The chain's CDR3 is CASSYRQDDQPQHF. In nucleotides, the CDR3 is TGTGCCAGCAGTTACCGACAGGACGACCAGCCCCAGCATTTT.

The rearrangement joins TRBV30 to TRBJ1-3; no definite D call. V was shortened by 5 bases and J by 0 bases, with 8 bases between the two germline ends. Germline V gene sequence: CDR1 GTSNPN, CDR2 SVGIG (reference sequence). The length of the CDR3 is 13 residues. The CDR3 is CAWSWSSGNTIYF. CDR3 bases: TGTGCCTGGTCCTGGAGCTCTGGAAACACCATATATTTT. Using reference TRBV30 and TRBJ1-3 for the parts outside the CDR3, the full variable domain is SQTIHQWPATLVQPVGSPLSLECTVEGTSNPNLYWYRQAAGRGLQLLFYSVGIGQISSEVPQNLSASRPQDRQFILSSKKLLLSDSGFYLCAWSWSSGNTIYFGEGSWLTVV.

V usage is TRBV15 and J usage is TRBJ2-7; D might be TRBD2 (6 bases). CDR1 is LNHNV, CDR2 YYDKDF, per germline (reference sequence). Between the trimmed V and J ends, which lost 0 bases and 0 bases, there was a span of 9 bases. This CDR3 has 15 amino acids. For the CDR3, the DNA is TGTGCCACCAGCAGAGAGGGGACTCCCTCCTACGAGCAGTACTTC. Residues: CATSREGTPSYEQYF.

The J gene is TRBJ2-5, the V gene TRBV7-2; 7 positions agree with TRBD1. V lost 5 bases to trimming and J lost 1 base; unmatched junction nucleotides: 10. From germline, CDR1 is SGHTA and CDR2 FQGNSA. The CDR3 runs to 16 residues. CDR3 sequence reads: CASSTRGSWGQETQYF. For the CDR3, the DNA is TGTGCCAGCAGCACCAGGGGGAGTTGGGGCCAAGAGACCCAGTACTTC.

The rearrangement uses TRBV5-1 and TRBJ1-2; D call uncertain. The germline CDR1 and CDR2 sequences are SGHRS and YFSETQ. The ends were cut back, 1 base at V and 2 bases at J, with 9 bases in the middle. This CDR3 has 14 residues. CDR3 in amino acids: CASSLSLGNYGYTF. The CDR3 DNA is TGCGCCAGCAGCTTGTCTCTGGGCAACTATGGCTACACCTTC.

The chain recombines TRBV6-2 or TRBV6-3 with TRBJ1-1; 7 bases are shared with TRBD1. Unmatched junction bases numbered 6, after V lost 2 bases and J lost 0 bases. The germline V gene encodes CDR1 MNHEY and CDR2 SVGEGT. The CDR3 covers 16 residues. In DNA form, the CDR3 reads TGTGCCAGCAGTTACACCCTACAGGGGCTGAACACTGAAGCTTTCTTT. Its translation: CASSYTLQGLNTEAFF.

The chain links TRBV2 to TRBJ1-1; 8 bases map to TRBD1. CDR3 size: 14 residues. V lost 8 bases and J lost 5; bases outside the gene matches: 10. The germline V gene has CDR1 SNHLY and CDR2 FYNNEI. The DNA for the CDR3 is TGTGCCAGCGGAACACAGGGGGGTGGGACTGAAGCTTTCTTT. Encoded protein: CASGTQGGGTEAFF.